This T cell receptor (beta chain) was captured in a study of patients and donors after allogeneic stem cell transplantation. MiXCR was run by TCRdb on the RT-PCR reads, yielding one entry per CDR3 protein. The table includes hundreds of thousands of distinct CDR3 sequences, around an eighth detected once. A few counts support this clonotype. J gave up 3 bases and V 1 base, and 11 bases lay outside the gene matches. The CDR3 runs 18 residues. Germline loops: CDR1 LGHDT, CDR2 YNNKEL (reference sequence). Sequencing was carried out using blood, either unsorted or a sorted T cell fraction (not recorded which). The receptor comes from a human donor who was either an allogeneic HSCT recipient or a stem cell or donor lymphocyte infusion donor (not recorded which). It is not recorded whose cells these are; they may come from a transplant donor. The chain uses TRBV3-1 and TRBJ1-5; TRBD1 matches 8 bases. The CDR3 DNA follows: TGTGCCAGCAGCCAAGGAGCGACAGGGGAAGGAAACAATCAGCCCCAGCATTTT. Translated: CASSQGATGEGNNQPQHF.